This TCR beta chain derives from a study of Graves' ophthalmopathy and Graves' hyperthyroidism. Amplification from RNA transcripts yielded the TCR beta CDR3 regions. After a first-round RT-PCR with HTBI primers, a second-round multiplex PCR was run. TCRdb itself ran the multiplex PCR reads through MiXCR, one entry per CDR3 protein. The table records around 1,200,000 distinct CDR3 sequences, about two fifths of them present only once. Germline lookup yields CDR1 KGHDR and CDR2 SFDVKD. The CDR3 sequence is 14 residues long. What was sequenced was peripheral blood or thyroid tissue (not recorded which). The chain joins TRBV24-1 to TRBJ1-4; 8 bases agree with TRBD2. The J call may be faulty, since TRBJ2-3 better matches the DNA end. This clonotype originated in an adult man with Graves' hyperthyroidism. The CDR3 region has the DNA TGTGCCACCAGTGACCAGGGACTAGCAGATACGCAGTATTTT. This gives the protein CATSDQGLADTQYF.